Shown below are 11 T cell receptor beta chains from a single sample sequenced in a study of graft-versus-host responses after intestinal transplantation. Grafts had their tissue processed, releasing intraepithelial and lamina propria lymphocytes. Libraries were prepared by immunoSEQ multiplex PCR; TCRdb keeps only in-frame clonotypes and omits some of them. The sample has under 75,000 clones, about nine tenths seen once. The sample in question was ileum tissue, obtained more than 350 days after transplant. The receptors here all came from a human patient who received an intestinal transplant, so some T cells may come from the graft donor.

The chain carries TRBV30 and TRBJ1-3; a weak D match, TRBD1 (6 bases). Germline loops: CDR1 GTSNPN, CDR2 SVGIG (reference sequence). The CDR3 is 14 residues long. Trimming removed 4 bases from V and 1 base from J, with 11 bases in between. This CDR3 is CAWNQGSSGNTIYF. CDR3 in DNA: TGTGCCTGGAATCAGGGGTCTTCTGGAAACACCATATATTTT. Based on the CDR3 plus reference TRBV30 and TRBJ1-3, the full variable domain is SQTIHQWPATLVQPVGSPLSLECTVEGTSNPNLYWYRQAAGRGLQLLFYSVGIGQISSEVPQNLSASRPQDRQFILSSKKLLLSDSGFYLCAWNQGSSGNTIYFGEGSWLTVV.

In nucleotides, the CDR3 is TGTGCCAGCAGCGTAGAGTCAGGGAAAGGCGGAAACACCATATATTTT. It translates to CASSVESGKGGNTIYF. The J gene is TRBJ1-3, the V gene TRBV9; D possibly corresponds to TRBD1 (5 bases). V lost 0 bases and J lost 4, with 14 bases in between. CDR1 is SGDLS, CDR2 YYNGEE, per germline. The CDR3 is 16 amino acids.

This chain joins TRBV27 and TRBJ2-5; 9 nucleotides line up with TRBD1. The CDR3 contains 16 residues. The V gene's germline CDR1 is MNHEY and CDR2 SMNVEV (reference sequence). Trimming removed 2 bases from V and 3 bases from J; junction bases left unmatched: 7. The CDR3 here is CASSLLQTGGEETQYF. CDR3 nucleotide sequence: TGTGCCAGCAGTTTACTTCAGACAGGGGGTGAAGAGACCCAGTACTTC.

The chain is built from TRBV6-1 and TRBJ2-3, with no clear D. This CDR3 is built from 15 residues. Germline CDR1 is MNHNS and CDR2 is SASEGT. The V end lost 8 bases, the J end lost 5 bases, and 20 bases lay between the germline ends. The CDR3 DNA reads TGTGCCAGCGTTCCTACAGAGCATCTGGGAGATACGCAGTATTTT. Translated: CASVPTEHLGDTQYF.

The J gene is TRBJ2-7, the V gene TRBV5-6; D possibly corresponds to TRBD1 (6 bases). In germline, CDR1 is SGHDT, CDR2 YYEEEE. V lost 0 bases, J lost 9 bases, and 10 bases lay in between. This CDR3 has 12 residues. This CDR3 is CASSLAQGRQYF. The CDR3 region has the DNA TGTGCCAGCAGCTTGGCCCAGGGGAGGCAGTACTTC.

The chain recombines TRBV5-6 with TRBJ2-1; TRBD1 matches 7 bases. The germline V gene has CDR1 SGHDT and CDR2 YYEEEE. The CDR3 spans 13 residues. The V gene end was trimmed by 3 bases and the J gene end by 5 bases; junction bases not matched to a gene: 2. The CDR3 loop is CASSSGTDNEQFF. CDR3 in DNA: TGTGCCAGCAGCTCCGGGACAGACAATGAGCAGTTCTTC.

The chain carries TRBV18 and TRBJ1-2; 9 nucleotides align to TRBD1. Germline V gene data show CDR1 as KGHSH and CDR2 as LQKENI. V shed 2 bases and J 2 bases; nucleotides not matched to a gene: 0. CDR3 length: 14 amino acids. The CDR3: CASSPGTGNYGYTF. The CDR3 nucleotides read TGTGCCAGCTCACCAGGGACAGGGAACTATGGCTACACCTTC.

This sequence joins TRBV10-3 and TRBJ2-7, with 11 bases fitting TRBD1. V dropped 4 bases and J dropped 5; count of bases not matched to a gene: 10. The V gene's germline CDR1 is ENHRY and CDR2 SYGVKD. This CDR3 contains 16 residues. This CDR3 is CAISVAGTGGMNEQYF. The CDR3 DNA sequence: TGTGCCATCAGTGTGGCCGGGACAGGGGGGATGAACGAGCAGTACTTC.

This chain joins TRBV9 and TRBJ2-1; the match to TRBD1 covers 11 bases. The CDR3 is 14 amino acids. Germline-derived CDR1 and CDR2 are SGDLS and YYNGEE. Trimming cost V 0 bases and J 9 bases; bases outside gene matches: 2. The CDR3 loop reads CASSVGTGGVEQFF. In DNA, the CDR3 is TGTGCCAGCAGCGTAGGGACAGGGGGCGTTGAGCAGTTCTTC.

The genes are TRBV9 and TRBJ2-1, with D uncertain. V was shortened by 4 bases and J by 3 bases, with 8 bases between the two germline ends. CDR3 length: 13 residues. Germline CDR1 reads SGDLS; CDR2 reads YYNGEE. The CDR3 DNA reads as TGTGCCAGCAGCCCCCCCTACTACAATGAGCAGTTCTTC. It is translated as CASSPPYYNEQFF.

This rearrangement joins TRBV28 to TRBJ2-5; TRBD1 or TRBD2 may be the D gene (5 bases each). CDR1 and CDR2 from the germline V gene are MDHEN and SYDVKM. V lost 5 bases, J lost 11 bases, and 21 bases lay in between. CDR3 length equals 14 residues. The CDR3 protein is CASSTGTYLLEQYF. In DNA form, the CDR3 reads TGTGCCAGCAGTACCGGGACCTACCTTCTAGAGCAGTACTTC.